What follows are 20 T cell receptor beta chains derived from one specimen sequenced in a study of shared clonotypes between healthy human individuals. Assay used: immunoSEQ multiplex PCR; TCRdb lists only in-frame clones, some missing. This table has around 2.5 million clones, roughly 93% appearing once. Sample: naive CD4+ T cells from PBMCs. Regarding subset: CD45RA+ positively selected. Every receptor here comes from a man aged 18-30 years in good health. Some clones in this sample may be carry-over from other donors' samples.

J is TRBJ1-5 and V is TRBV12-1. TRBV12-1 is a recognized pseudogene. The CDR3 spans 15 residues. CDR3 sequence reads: CASSSAGNRETPQHF. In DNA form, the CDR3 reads TGTGCCAGCAGCTCCGCTGGGAATCGGGAAACGCCCCAGCATTTT.

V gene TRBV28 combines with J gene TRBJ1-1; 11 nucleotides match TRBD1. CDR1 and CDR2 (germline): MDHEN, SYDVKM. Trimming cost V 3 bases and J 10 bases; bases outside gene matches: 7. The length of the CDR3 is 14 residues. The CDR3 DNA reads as TGTGCCAGCAGTTTGGTCGGACAGGGGGCAACAGCTTTCTTT. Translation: CASSLVGQGATAFF.

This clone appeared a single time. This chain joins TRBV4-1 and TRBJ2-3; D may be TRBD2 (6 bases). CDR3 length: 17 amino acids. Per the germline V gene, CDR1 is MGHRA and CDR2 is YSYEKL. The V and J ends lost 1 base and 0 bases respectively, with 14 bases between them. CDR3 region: CASSQVLAKTSTDTQYF. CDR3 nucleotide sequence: TGCGCCAGCAGCCAAGTACTAGCTAAGACTAGCACAGATACGCAGTATTTT.

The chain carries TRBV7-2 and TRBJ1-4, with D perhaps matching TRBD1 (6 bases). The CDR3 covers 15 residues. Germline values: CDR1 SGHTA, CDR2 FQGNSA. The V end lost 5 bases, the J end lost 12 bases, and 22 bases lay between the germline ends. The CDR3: CASSLTGRLEGELFF. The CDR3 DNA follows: TGTGCCAGCAGCCTCACGGGACGGCTCGAGGGGGAACTGTTTTTT.

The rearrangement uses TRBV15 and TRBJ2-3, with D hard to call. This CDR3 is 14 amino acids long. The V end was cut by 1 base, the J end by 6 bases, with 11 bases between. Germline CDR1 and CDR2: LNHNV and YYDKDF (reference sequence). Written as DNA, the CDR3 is TGTGCCACCAGCAGAGGTGTCAGTTCGGATACGCAGTATTTT. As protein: CATSRGVSSDTQYF.

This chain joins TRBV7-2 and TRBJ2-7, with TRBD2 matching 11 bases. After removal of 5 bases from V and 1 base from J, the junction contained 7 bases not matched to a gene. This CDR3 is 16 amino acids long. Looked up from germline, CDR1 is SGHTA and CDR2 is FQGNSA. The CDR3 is CASSPSLAGASYEQYF. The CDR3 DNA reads TGTGCCAGCAGCCCCTCACTAGCGGGGGCTTCCTACGAGCAGTACTTC.

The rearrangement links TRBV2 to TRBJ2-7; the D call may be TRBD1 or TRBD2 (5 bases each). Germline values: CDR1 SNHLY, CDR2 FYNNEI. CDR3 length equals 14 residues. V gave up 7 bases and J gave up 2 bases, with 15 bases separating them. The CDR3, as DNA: TGTGCCAGCACCCCGGGACCCGTCGCCTACGAGCAGTACTTC. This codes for CASTPGPVAYEQYF.

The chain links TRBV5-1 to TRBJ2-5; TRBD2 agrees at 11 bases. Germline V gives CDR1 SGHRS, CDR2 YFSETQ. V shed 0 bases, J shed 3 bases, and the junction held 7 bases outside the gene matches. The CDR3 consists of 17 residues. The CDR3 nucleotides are TGCGCCAGCAGCTTGGCGATCGGGACTAGCGGAAAAGAGACCCAGTACTTC. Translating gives CASSLAIGTSGKETQYF.

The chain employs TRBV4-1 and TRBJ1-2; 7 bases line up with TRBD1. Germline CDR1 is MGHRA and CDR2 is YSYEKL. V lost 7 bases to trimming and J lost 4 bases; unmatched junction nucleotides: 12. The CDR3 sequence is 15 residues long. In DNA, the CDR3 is TGCGCCAGCACCTCTACAGGGGCCTCAAGCTATGGCTACACCTTC. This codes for CASTSTGASSYGYTF.

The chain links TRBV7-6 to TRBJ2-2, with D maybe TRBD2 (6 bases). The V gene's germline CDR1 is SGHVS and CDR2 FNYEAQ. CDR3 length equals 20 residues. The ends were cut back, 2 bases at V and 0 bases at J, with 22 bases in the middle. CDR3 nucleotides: TGTGCCAGCAGCTTATGGCCAAGGGGAGGTCCCCGCTCGAACACCGGGGAGCTGTTTTTT. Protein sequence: CASSLWPRGGPRSNTGELFF.

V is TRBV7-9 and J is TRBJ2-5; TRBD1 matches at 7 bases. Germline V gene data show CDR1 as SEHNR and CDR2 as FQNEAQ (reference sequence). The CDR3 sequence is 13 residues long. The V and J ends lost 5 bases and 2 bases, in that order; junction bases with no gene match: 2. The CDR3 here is CASSMTGQETQYF. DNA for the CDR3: TGTGCCAGCAGCATGACAGGGCAAGAGACCCAGTACTTC.

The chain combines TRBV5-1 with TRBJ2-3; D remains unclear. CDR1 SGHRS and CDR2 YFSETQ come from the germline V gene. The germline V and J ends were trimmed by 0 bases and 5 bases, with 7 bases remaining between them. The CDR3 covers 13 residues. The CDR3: CASSLVPIDTQYF. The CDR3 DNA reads TGCGCCAGCAGCTTGGTGCCTATAGATACGCAGTATTTT.

CDR3 region: CSAAGQGIEETQYF. The CDR3, as DNA: TGCAGCGCCGCGGGACAGGGGATCGAGGAGACCCAGTACTTC. V usage is TRBV29-1 and J usage is TRBJ2-5; 10 nucleotides align to TRBD1. Germline CDR1 reads SQVTM; CDR2 reads ANQGSEA. The CDR3 has 14 amino acids. V shed 7 bases, J shed 5 bases, and the junction held 10 bases outside the gene matches.

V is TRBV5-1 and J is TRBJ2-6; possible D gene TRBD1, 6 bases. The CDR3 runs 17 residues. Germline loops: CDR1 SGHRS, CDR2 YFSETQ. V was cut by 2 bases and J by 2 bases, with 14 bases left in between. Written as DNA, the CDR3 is TGCGCCAGCAGCTTCGTCTCGAAGGGGGCTGGGGCCAACGTCCTGACTTTC. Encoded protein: CASSFVSKGAGANVLTF. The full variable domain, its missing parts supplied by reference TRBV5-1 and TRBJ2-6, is KAGVTQTPRYLIKTRGQQVTLSCSPISGHRSVSWYQQTPGQGLQFLFEYFSETQRNKGNFPGRFSGRQFSNSRSEMNVSTLELGDSALYLCASSFVSKGAGANVLTFGAGSRLTVL.

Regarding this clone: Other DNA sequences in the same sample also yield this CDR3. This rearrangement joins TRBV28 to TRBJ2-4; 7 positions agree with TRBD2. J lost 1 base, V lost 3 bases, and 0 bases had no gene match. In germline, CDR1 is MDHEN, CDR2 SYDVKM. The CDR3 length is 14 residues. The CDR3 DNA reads TGTGCCAGCAGTTTCGGGGGGGCCAAAAACATTCAGTACTTC. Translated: CASSFGGAKNIQYF.

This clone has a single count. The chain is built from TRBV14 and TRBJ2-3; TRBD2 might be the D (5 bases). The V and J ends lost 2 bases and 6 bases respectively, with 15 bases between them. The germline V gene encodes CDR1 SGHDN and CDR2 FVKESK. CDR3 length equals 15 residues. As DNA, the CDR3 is TGTGCCAGCAGCCAACCCTACGACGGGGATGATACGCAGTATTTT. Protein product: CASSQPYDGDDTQYF.

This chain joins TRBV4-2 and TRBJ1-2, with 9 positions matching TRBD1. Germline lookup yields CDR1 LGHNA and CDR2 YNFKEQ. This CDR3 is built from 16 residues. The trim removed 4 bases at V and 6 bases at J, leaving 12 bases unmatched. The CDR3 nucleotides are TGTGCCAGCAGCCTTCGCCCGGGACAGGGCGGGGATGGCTACACCTTC. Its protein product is CASSLRPGQGGDGYTF.

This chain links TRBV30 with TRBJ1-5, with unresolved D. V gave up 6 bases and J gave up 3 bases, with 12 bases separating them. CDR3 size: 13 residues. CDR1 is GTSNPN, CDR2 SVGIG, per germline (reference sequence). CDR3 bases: TGTGCCTGCACGACCAGTTACAATCAGCCCCAGCATTTT. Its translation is CACTTSYNQPQHF.

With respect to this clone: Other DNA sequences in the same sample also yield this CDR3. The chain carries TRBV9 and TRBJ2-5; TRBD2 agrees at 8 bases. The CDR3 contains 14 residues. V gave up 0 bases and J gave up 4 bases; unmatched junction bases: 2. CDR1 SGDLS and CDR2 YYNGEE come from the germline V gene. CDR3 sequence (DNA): TGTGCCAGCAGCGTAGGCGGGGGGCCAGAGACCCAGTACTTC. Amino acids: CASSVGGGPETQYF.

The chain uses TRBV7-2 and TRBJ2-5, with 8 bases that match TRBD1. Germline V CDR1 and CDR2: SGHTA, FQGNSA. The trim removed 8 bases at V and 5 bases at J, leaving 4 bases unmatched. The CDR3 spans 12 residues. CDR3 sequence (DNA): TGTGCCAGCGGCAGGGGGCAGGAGACCCAGTACTTC. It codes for CASGRGQETQYF.